The 10 T cell receptor beta chains presented below share a single source sample, sequenced in a study of T cells in Graves' hyperthyroidism and ophthalmopathy. The investigators amplified TCR beta CDR3 regions from RNA transcripts. The TCR CDR3 was amplified in a first-round RT-PCR using the HTBI primer set. TCRdb called the multiplex PCR reads again in MiXCR, with one record for every CDR3 protein. The sample consists of 750,000 to 900,000 distinct CDR3 sequences, about two fifths of them appearing once. Sequenced sample: blood. These receptors were collected from a man aged 18-30 years with Graves' hyperthyroidism.

The CDR3 DNA follows: TGCAGTGCTAGGGGGTATTCCGGGAGTTACGAGCAGTACTTC. Translation: CSARGYSGSYEQYF. The V and J genes are TRBV20-1 and TRBJ2-7; D is perhaps TRBD2 (6 bases). CDR3 length: 14 amino acids. Trimming removed 3 bases from V and 4 bases from J, with 16 bases in between. Germline V gives CDR1 DFQATT, CDR2 SNEGSKA (reference sequence).

The chain uses TRBV24-1 and TRBJ2-7; D is possibly TRBD1 (7 bases). The CDR3 sequence is 15 residues long. The V and J ends lost 4 bases and 7 bases respectively, with 19 bases between them. The germline V gene has CDR1 KGHDR and CDR2 SFDVKD. The CDR3 sequence: CATSEEGALSGEQYF. The DNA of the CDR3 is TGTGCCACCAGTGAGGAGGGGGCGCTATCCGGGGAGCAGTACTTC.

The V gene is TRBV29-1, the J gene TRBJ1-5; a possible D gene is TRBD1 (5 bases). Trimming removed 3 bases from V and 2 bases from J, with 14 bases in between. From germline, CDR1 is SQVTM and CDR2 ANQGSEA. The CDR3 has 15 amino acids. The CDR3 is CSVEVQGAGNQPQHF. The DNA for the CDR3 is TGCAGCGTTGAGGTCCAGGGAGCGGGCAATCAGCCCCAGCATTTT.

Many counts were recorded for this clonotype. This chain joins TRBV7-6 and TRBJ2-5, with 10 bases that match TRBD2. From germline, CDR1 is SGHVS and CDR2 FNYEAQ. The CDR3 length is 15 residues. With 1 base clipped from V and 4 bases from J, the junction kept 3 bases outside the gene matches. CDR3: CASSLELAGRETQYF. The CDR3 DNA sequence: TGTGCCAGCAGCTTAGAACTAGCGGGGAGAGAGACCCAGTACTTC.

This clonotype has a handful of counts. The genes are TRBV7-9 and TRBJ2-7, with 10 bases lining up with TRBD1. In germline, CDR1 is SEHNR, CDR2 FQNEAQ (reference sequence). The length of the CDR3 is 14 residues. After removal of 5 bases from V and 2 bases from J, the junction contained 3 bases not matched to a gene. CDR3 protein: CASSTDRGPYEQYF. The DNA for the CDR3 is TGTGCCAGCAGCACCGACAGGGGGCCCTACGAGCAGTACTTC.

The V and J genes are TRBV5-1 and TRBJ1-1; TRBD1 is a possible D gene (5 bases). The CDR3 is 16 residues long. Deletions cut 1 base from V and 2 bases from J, with 15 bases between. Germline loops: CDR1 SGHRS, CDR2 YFSETQ. The CDR3 sequence is CASSLRSGTYNTEAFF. The CDR3 DNA follows: TGCGCCAGCAGCTTGAGATCAGGGACTTACAACACTGAAGCTTTCTTT.

This chain links TRBV9 with TRBJ1-6; TRBD1 might be the D (6 bases). This CDR3 spans 17 amino acids. The germline V gene encodes CDR1 SGDLS and CDR2 YYNGEE. V gave up 5 bases and J gave up 7 bases, with 22 bases separating them. The CDR3 protein is CASSAPRGGAGNSPLHF. The DNA for the CDR3 is TGTGCCAGCAGTGCTCCTCGAGGGGGAGCAGGCAATTCACCCCTCCACTTT.

With respect to this clonotype: A junction end diverges from the germline sequence, so it may reflect a read error. The chain combines TRBV5-1 with TRBJ2-7; 8 positions match TRBD2. CDR3 length equals 12 residues. Germline CDR1 is SGHRS and CDR2 is YFSETQ. The CDR3 coding sequence is TGTGCCAGCAGCACTCTAGCGGGCGAGCAGTACTTC. This sequence encodes CASSTLAGEQYF.

The chain has TRBV2 and TRBJ1-1, with D hard to call. The V gene lost 6 bases and the J gene lost 5 bases, with 13 bases spanning the gap. Germline V gene lookup returns CDR1 SNHLY and CDR2 FYNNEI. The CDR3 spans 13 residues. As DNA, the CDR3 is TGTGCCAGCAGCGACTCGGAGAGGACTGAAGCTTTCTTT. Encoded protein: CASSDSERTEAFF.

This chain uses TRBV11-3 with TRBJ2-5, with D perhaps matching TRBD1 (6 bases). Germline V CDR1 and CDR2: SGHNT, YENEEA. The CDR3 runs to 15 residues. The germline V and J ends were trimmed by 4 bases and 2 bases, with 14 bases remaining between them. The CDR3 sequence: CASSSQGWKQETQYF. The CDR3, as DNA: TGTGCCAGCAGCTCCCAGGGGTGGAAACAAGAGACCCAGTACTTC.